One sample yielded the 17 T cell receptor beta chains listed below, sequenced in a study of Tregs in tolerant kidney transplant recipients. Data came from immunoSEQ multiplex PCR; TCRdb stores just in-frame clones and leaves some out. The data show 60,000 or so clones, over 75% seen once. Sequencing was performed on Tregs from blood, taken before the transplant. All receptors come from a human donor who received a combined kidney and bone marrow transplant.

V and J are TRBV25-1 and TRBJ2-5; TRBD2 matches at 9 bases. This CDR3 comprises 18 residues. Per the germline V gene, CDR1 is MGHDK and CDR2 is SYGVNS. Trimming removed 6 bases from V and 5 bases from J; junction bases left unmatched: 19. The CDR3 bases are TGTGCCAGCAGCCCGCCCAGTTGGGCGACTAGCGGAGGGGAGACCCAGTACTTC. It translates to CASSPPSWATSGGETQYF. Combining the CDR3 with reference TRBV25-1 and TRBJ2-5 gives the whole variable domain EADIYQTPRYLVIGTGKKITLECSQTMGHDKMYWYQQDPGMELHLIHYSYGVNSTEKGDLSSESTVSRIRTEHFPLTLESARPSHTSQYLCASSPPSWATSGGETQYFGPGTRLLVL.

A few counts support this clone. The CDR3 nucleotides read TGTGCCAGCAGTGAATCCTCAGGGTTCGGGGAAAAACTGTTTTTT. Amino acid sequence: CASSESSGFGEKLFF. V usage is TRBV6-1 and J usage is TRBJ1-4; perhaps TRBD1 as D (5 bases). The CDR3 extends over 15 amino acids. Per germline, CDR1 MNHNS and CDR2 SASEGT. V dropped 2 bases and J dropped 8 bases, with 15 bases sitting between them.

The CDR3 coding sequence is TGTGCCAGCAGCGGGGGACTTTTCTACGAGCAGTACTTC. Translation gives CASSGGLFYEQYF. This chain links TRBV5-4 with TRBJ2-7; TRBD2 might be the D (6 bases). V dropped 4 bases and J dropped 3 bases, with 11 bases sitting between them. CDR3 size: 13 residues. From germline, CDR1 is SGHNT and CDR2 YYREEE (reference sequence).

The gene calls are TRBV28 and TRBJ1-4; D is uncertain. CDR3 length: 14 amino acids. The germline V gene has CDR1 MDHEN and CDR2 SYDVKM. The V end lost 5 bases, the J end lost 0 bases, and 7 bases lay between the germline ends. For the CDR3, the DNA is TGTGCCAGCAGTCCCCCTGCAACTAATGAAAAACTGTTTTTT. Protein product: CASSPPATNEKLFF.

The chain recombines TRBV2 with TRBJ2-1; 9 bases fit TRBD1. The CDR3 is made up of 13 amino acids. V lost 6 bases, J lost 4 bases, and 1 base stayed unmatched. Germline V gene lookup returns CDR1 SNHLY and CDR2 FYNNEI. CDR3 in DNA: TGTGCCAGCAGCGGGACAGGGTACAATGAGCAGTTCTTC. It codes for CASSGTGYNEQFF. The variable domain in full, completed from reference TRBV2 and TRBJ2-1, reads EPEVTQTPSHQVTQMGQEVILRCVPISNHLYFYWYRQILGQKVEFLVSFYNNEISEKSEIFDDQFSVERPDGSNFTLKIRSTKLEDSAMYFCASSGTGYNEQFFGPGTRLTVL.

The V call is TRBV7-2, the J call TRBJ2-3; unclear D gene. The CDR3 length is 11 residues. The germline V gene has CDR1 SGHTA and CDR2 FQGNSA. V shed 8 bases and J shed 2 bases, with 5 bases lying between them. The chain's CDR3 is CASASTDTQYF. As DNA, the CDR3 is TGTGCCAGCGCCTCCACAGATACGCAGTATTTT. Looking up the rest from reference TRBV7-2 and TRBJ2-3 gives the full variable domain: GAGVSQSPSNKVTEKGKDVELRCDPISGHTALYWYRQSLGQGLEFLIYFQGNSAPDKSGLPSDRFSAERTGGSVSTLTIQRTQQEDSAVYLCASASTDTQYFGPGTRLTVL.

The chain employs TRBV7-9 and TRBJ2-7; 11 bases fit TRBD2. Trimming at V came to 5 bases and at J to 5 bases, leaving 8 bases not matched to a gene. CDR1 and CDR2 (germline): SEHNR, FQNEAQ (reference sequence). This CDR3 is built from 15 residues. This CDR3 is CASSPPGLAGDEQYF. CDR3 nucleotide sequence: TGTGCCAGCAGCCCCCCTGGACTAGCGGGCGACGAGCAGTACTTC.

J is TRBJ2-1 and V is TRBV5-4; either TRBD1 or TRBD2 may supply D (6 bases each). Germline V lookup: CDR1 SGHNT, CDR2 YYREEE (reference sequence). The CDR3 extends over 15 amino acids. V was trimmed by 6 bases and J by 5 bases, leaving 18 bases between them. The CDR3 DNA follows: TGTGCCAGCAACCCTGGGGGCGGGACCAACAATGAGCAGTTCTTC. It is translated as CASNPGGGTNNEQFF.

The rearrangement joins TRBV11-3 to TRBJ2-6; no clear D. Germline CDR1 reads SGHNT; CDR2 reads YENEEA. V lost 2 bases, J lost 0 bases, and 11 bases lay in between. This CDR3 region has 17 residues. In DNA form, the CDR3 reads TGTGCCAGCAGCTTAACACCCGGTAGCTCTGGGGCCAACGTCCTGACTTTC. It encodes CASSLTPGSSGANVLTF.

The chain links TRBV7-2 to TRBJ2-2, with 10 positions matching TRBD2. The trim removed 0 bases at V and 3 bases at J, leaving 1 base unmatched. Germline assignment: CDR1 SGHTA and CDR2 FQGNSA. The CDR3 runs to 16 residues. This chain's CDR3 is CASSLASGRYTGELFF. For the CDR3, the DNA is TGTGCCAGCAGCTTAGCTAGCGGGAGGTACACCGGGGAGCTGTTTTTT. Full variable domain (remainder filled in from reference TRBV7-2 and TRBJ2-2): GAGVSQSPSNKVTEKGKDVELRCDPISGHTALYWYRQSLGQGLEFLIYFQGNSAPDKSGLPSDRFSAERTGGSVSTLTIQRTQQEDSAVYLCASSLASGRYTGELFFGEGSRLTVL.

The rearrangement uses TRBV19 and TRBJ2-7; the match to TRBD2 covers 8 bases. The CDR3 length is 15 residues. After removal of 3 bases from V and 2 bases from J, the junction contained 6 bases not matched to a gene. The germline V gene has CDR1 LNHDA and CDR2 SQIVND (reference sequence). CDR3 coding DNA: TGTGCCAGTAGTATGGTAGCGGGGAAGACCTACGAGCAGTACTTC. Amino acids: CASSMVAGKTYEQYF. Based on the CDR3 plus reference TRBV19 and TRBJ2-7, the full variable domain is DGGITQSPKYLFRKEGQNVTLSCEQNLNHDAMYWYRQDPGQGLRLIYYSQIVNDFQKGDIAEGYSVSREKKESFPLTVTSAQKNPTAFYLCASSMVAGKTYEQYFGPGTRLTVT.

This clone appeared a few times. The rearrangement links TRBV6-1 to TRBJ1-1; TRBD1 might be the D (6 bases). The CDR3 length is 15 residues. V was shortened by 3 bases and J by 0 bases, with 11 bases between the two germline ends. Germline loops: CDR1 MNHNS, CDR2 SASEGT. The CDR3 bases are TGTGCCAGCAGTGATGTTAGGGGGGTGAACACTGAAGCTTTCTTT. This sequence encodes CASSDVRGVNTEAFF.

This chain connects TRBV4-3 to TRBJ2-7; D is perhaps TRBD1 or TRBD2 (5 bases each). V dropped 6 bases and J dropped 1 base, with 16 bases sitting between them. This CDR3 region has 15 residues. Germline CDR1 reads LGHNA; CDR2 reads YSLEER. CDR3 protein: CASSFGASRSYEQYF. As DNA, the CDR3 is TGCGCCAGCAGTTTCGGGGCCTCCAGGTCCTACGAGCAGTACTTC.

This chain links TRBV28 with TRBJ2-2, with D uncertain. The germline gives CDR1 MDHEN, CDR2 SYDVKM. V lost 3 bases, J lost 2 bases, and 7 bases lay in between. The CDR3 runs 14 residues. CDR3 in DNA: TGTGCCAGCAGTTTGCCCCAAAACACCGGGGAGCTGTTTTTT. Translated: CASSLPQNTGELFF.

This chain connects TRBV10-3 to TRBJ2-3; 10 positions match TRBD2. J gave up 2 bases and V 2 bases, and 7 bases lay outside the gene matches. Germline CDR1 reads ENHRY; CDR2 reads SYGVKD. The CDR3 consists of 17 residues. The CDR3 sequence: CAISEKHSGGYTDTQYF. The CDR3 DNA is TGTGCCATCAGTGAGAAACATAGCGGGGGGTACACAGATACGCAGTATTTT.

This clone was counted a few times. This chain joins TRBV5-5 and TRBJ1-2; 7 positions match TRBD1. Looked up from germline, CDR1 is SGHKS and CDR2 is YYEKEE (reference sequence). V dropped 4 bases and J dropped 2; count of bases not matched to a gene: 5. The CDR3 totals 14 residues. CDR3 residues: CASSATTGNYGYTF. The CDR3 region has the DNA TGTGCCAGCAGCGCCACGACAGGGAACTATGGCTACACCTTC.

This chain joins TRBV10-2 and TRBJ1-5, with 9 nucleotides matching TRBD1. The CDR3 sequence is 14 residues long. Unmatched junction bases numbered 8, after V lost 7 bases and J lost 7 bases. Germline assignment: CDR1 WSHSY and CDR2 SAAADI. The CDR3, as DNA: TGCGCCAGCACCGAGACAGGGGGTGGCCAGCCCCAGCATTTT. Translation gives CASTETGGGQPQHF.